Included here is one TCR beta chain sequence, with context. The data derive from a study of T cell changes during pregnancy in multiple sclerosis. With 1 base clipped from V and 2 bases from J, the junction kept 3 bases outside the gene matches. Germline CDR1 and CDR2: MGHRA and YSYEKL. CDR3 size: 16 residues. The data were produced by immunoSEQ multiplex PCR, yet TCRdb's version contains in-frame clones alone and is incomplete. Of fewer than 110,000 clones in the sample, approximately 90% are singletons; the top ten hold around 0.84%. Sample: peripheral blood, taken after pregnancy. The chain carries TRBV4-1 and TRBJ1-3, with 9 bases matching TRBD1. This sequence was found in a female donor with multiple sclerosis, enrolled in a pregnancy study. CDR3 nucleotides: TGCGCCAGCAGCCAAGGGCGGGACAGGGCTGGAAACACCATATATTTT. Amino acids: CASSQGRDRAGNTIYF.